This record looks at one T cell receptor (beta chain) sequence and its context. Participant ages covered about 18 to 100 years across 25 or so US areas. Participant reports of clinical history set cohort assignment. The data were obtained in a study of blood T cell repertoires in COVID-19. Clones were read by immunoSEQ multiplex PCR, and TCRdb kept only the in-frame ones, dropping some. The sample records over 150,000 clones, 82% being singletons. Germline loops: CDR1 LNHNV, CDR2 YYDKDF (reference sequence). The length of the CDR3 is 16 residues. With V trimmed by 1 base and J by 8 bases, 7 bases remained unmatched.

V gene TRBV15 combines with J gene TRBJ1-6, with 8 bases lining up with TRBD1. The sequence derives from a middle-aged man who had recovered from COVID-19. The sequenced sample consisted of PBMCs or T cells enriched from blood (not recorded which). The CDR3 region has the DNA TGTGCCACCAGCAGAGTTCACACAGGGGGGTATTCACCCCTCCACTTT. It codes for CATSRVHTGGYSPLHF.